The present TCR beta chain was sequenced within a study of blood T cell repertoires in COVID-19. Looking at the study overall: Sites across the United States, Italy and Spain contributed samples from acute and convalescent COVID-19. T cells, B-cell-depleted T cells, or PBMCs provided the cDNA or gDNA that served as material.

Trimming at V came to 2 bases and at J to 4 bases, leaving 4 bases not matched to a gene. The V gene's germline CDR1 is SGDLS and CDR2 YYNGEE. This CDR3 comprises 14 residues. Original analysis: Amplification with reference gene primers provided the estimates of nucleated cell counts. Sequencing was performed with immunoSEQ multiplex PCR; in TCRdb, only in-frame clones are kept and a portion is missing. The DNA was the basis for D and trimming; V, J and clone size are from that table. The top ten hold roughly 20% of the sample, which has roughly 150,000 clones, around 88% seen once. The chain is built from TRBV9 and TRBJ2-5, with 8 bases matching TRBD2. Sequencing was done on a sample of peripheral blood. The source of this sequence is a woman aged 70-85 years who had recovered from COVID-19. The CDR3 sequence: CASSVSTSGETQYF. Here the CDR3 DNA reads TGTGCCAGCAGCGTGTCTACTAGCGGAGAGACCCAGTACTTC.